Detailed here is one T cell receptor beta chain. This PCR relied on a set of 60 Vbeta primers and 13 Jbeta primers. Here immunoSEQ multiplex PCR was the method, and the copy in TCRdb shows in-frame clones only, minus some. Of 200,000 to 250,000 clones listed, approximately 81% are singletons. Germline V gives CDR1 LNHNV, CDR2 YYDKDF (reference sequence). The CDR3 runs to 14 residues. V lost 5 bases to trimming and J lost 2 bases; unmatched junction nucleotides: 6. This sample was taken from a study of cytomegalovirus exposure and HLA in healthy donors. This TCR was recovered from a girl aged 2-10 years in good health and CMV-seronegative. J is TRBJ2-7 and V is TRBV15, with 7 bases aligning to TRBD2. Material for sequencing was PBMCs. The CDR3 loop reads CATSLRAGTYEQYF. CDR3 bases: TGTGCCACCAGCTTACGAGCGGGGACCTACGAGCAGTACTTC.